Shown below are 18 T cell receptor beta chains from a single sample sequenced in a study of read filtering for tumor transcriptome and immune sequencing. Molecular barcoded adaptors covering alpha/delta and beta/gamma chains were used on 400 to 450 ng RNA. In TCRdb, the reads were re-called with MiXCR into one record per CDR3 protein. The sample records about 46,000 distinct CDR3 sequences, around 21% being singletons. Sequenced: a population of CD138-negative cells sorted from bone marrow. These receptor sequences come from a donor at least 40 years old with multiple myeloma.

This clonotype was seen at least ten times. In DNA form, the CDR3 reads TGTGCCAGCAGTCCGTCAGCGGGAGAGACCCAGTACTTC. It is translated as CASSPSAGETQYF. The V and J genes are TRBV12-3 or TRBV12-4 and TRBJ2-5, with a tentative D call TRBD2 (6 bases). With 5 bases removed from V and 4 bases from J, the gap between germline ends came to 11 bases. The CDR3 loop spans 13 amino acids.

As regards this clonotype: The CDR3 ends on some other residue instead of the conserved phenylalanine or tryptophan, so this is likely a read error. This chain uses TRBV12-3 or TRBV12-4 with TRBJ2-1; D ambiguous. The CDR3 runs 14 residues. The V and J ends lost 1 base and 2 bases respectively, with 6 bases between them. CDR3 in DNA: TGTGCCAGCAGTTTAGTGCAGGCCTACAATGAGCAGTTCCTC. It codes for CASSLVQAYNEQFL.

This clonotype was observed many times. V and J are TRBV20-1 and TRBJ2-7, with TRBD2 identical over 11 bases. Trimming removed 0 bases from V and 7 bases from J; junction bases left unmatched: 11. This CDR3 comprises 16 residues. Germline V lookup: CDR1 DFQATT, CDR2 SNEGSKA (reference sequence). The CDR3 loop reads CSARDLRLAGGSEQYF. The CDR3, as DNA: TGCAGTGCTAGAGATCTCCGGCTAGCGGGAGGATCAGAGCAGTACTTC.

This clonotype was picked up many times. The chain carries TRBV28 and TRBJ2-7; D is possibly TRBD1 (5 bases). Germline CDR1 and CDR2: MDHEN and SYDVKM. Trimming took off 5 bases at V and 3 bases at J, with 14 bases between the two ends. This CDR3 has 14 amino acids. CDR3 protein: CASSPQTEYYEQYF. The CDR3 coding sequence is TGTGCCAGCAGTCCCCAGACAGAGTACTACGAGCAGTACTTC.

This clonotype was observed once. One base away lies a much larger clone, so this may be a sequencing read error. The chain is built from TRBV19 and TRBJ2-1; tentative D call: TRBD1 (6 bases). The CDR3 covers 13 residues. V was shortened by 4 bases and J by 12 bases, with 16 bases between the two germline ends. Germline-derived CDR1 and CDR2 are LNHDA and SQIVND (reference sequence). Written as DNA, the CDR3 is TGTGCCAGTAGTAAGGGACATCTCCAGGGGCAGTTCTTC. The encoded protein is CASSKGHLQGQFF.

The sample holds many counts of this clonotype. The V and J genes are TRBV7-9 and TRBJ2-1; 7 nucleotides line up with TRBD2. The J segment lost 2 bases and the V segment lost 5 bases, leaving 3 bases of the junction unmatched. The CDR3 is made up of 14 amino acids. Per the germline V gene, CDR1 is SEHNR and CDR2 is FQNEAQ (reference sequence). The CDR3 sequence is CASSISGPYNEQFF. Written as DNA, the CDR3 is TGTGCCAGCAGCATTAGCGGGCCCTACAATGAGCAGTTCTTC.

This clonotype was counted at least ten times. The V gene is TRBV12-3 or TRBV12-4, the J gene TRBJ1-2; 7 bases agree with TRBD1. The CDR3 sequence is 16 residues long. V lost 6 bases to trimming and J lost 0 bases; unmatched junction nucleotides: 10. The CDR3 is CASSPRGGVSNYGYTF. The CDR3 DNA reads TGTGCCAGCAGCCCCAGGGGGGGGGTGTCTAACTATGGCTACACCTTC.

This clonotype came up many times. The chain combines TRBV5-1 with TRBJ2-5; perhaps TRBD2 as D (5 bases). V was clipped by 4 bases and J by 5 bases, with 12 bases between them. This CDR3 has 13 amino acids. Per germline, CDR1 SGHRS and CDR2 YFSETQ. DNA for the CDR3: TGCGCCAGCAGCAGACTACCCGCGGAGACCCAGTACTTC. Encoded protein: CASSRLPAETQYF.

This clonotype was recorded many times. This chain links TRBV19 with TRBJ1-4; the D is unclear. This CDR3 has 16 amino acids. V lost 3 bases to trimming and J lost 7 bases, with 18 bases between them. Germline V gene data show CDR1 as LNHDA and CDR2 as SQIVND (reference sequence). As DNA, the CDR3 is TGTGCCAGTAGTATCTCTGGAACCCGCCGGTCTGAAAAACTGTTTTTT. It is translated as CASSISGTRRSEKLFF.

The sample holds many counts of this clonotype. The CDR3 loop is CSARRMDRTYEQYF. CDR3 nucleotide sequence: TGCAGTGCTAGAAGGATGGACAGGACCTACGAGCAGTACTTC. J is TRBJ2-7 and V is TRBV20-1, with 7 nucleotides matching TRBD1. From germline, CDR1 is DFQATT and CDR2 SNEGSKA (reference sequence). Germline trimming cut 2 bases from V and 2 bases from J; bases unmatched to any gene: 6. The CDR3 is 14 residues long.

J is TRBJ2-2 and V is TRBV19; weak D call: TRBD2 (5 bases). Between the trimmed V and J ends, which lost 6 bases and 4 bases, there was a span of 12 bases. Germline CDR1 and CDR2: LNHDA and SQIVND (reference sequence). CDR3 length equals 14 residues. The CDR3 reads CASSTLGSTGELFF. The CDR3 DNA is TGTGCCAGTAGCACCCTAGGGAGCACCGGGGAGCTGTTTTTT.

This clonotype was seen ten or more times. This chain joins TRBV24-1 and TRBJ1-1, with D possibly TRBD1 on 6 matching bases. V was pared by 3 bases and J by 7 bases, with 11 bases between. Germline V CDR1 and CDR2: KGHDR, SFDVKD. The CDR3 loop spans 13 amino acids. CDR3 coding DNA: TGTGCCACCAGTGATAGGGGGGGCCTTGAAGCTTTCTTT. Translated: CATSDRGGLEAFF.

Many counts were recorded for this clonotype. CDR3 sequence: CASSARGLYNEQFF. DNA for the CDR3: TGCGCCAGCAGCGCCAGGGGGCTCTACAATGAGCAGTTCTTC. The chain has TRBV5-1 and TRBJ2-1; 8 bases fit TRBD1. CDR1 is SGHRS, CDR2 YFSETQ, per germline. The V segment lost 4 bases and the J segment 3 bases; nucleotides outside the gene matches: 3. The CDR3 extends over 14 amino acids.

This clonotype was seen only once. The chain uses TRBV6-4 and TRBJ2-1, with D perhaps matching TRBD1 (6 bases). Germline V gene sequence: CDR1 MRHNA, CDR2 SNTAGT. The V and J ends lost 5 bases and 3 bases respectively, with 14 bases between them. The CDR3 covers 15 residues. The CDR3 coding sequence is TGTGCCAGCAGTAATCCAGAAGGGGGCTACAATGAGCAGTTCTTC. Amino acids: CASSNPEGGYNEQFF.

This clonotype was found a few times. This rearrangement joins TRBV19 to TRBJ2-1; D remains unclear. V was trimmed by 3 bases and J by 7 bases, leaving 10 bases between them. The length of the CDR3 is 13 residues. Per the germline V gene, CDR1 is LNHDA and CDR2 is SQIVND (reference sequence). The CDR3 spells CASSIHRVNEQFF. Written as DNA, the CDR3 is TGTGCCAGTAGTATTCATCGGGTAAATGAGCAGTTCTTC.

This clonotype was detected ten times or more. The chain uses TRBV11-1 and TRBJ2-1; D not certain. CDR3 length equals 14 residues. The V and J ends lost 6 bases and 9 bases respectively, with 18 bases between them. Germline lookup yields CDR1 SGHAT and CDR2 FQDESV (reference sequence). The chain's CDR3 is CASSYQGPISEQFF. The CDR3 DNA follows: TGTGCCAGCAGTTACCAAGGGCCCATCAGTGAGCAGTTCTTC.

This clonotype was seen ten or more times. The J gene is TRBJ1-5, the V gene TRBV30; 9 bases map to TRBD1. The CDR3 is made up of 14 amino acids. From germline, CDR1 is GTSNPN and CDR2 SVGIG (reference sequence). Trimming took 7 bases from V and 3 from J; bases not matched to a gene: 7. This CDR3 is CAFRDRENNQPQHF. The CDR3 bases are TGTGCCTTCCGGGACAGGGAGAACAATCAGCCCCAGCATTTT.

This clonotype has ten or more counts. The chain combines TRBV20-1 with TRBJ1-1, with D unresolved. Germline CDR1 and CDR2: DFQATT and SNEGSKA (reference sequence). The CDR3 totals 13 residues. V was cut by 0 bases and J by 0 bases, with 5 bases left in between. CDR3 amino acids: CSAREVLNTEAFF. CDR3 nucleotide sequence: TGCAGTGCTAGAGAGGTCTTGAACACTGAAGCTTTCTTT.